What follows describes a single TCR beta chain. What it binds is not known. This table comes from immunoSEQ multiplex PCR, and its TCRdb copy is limited to in-frame clones, with some not included. The table records 35,000 to 45,000 clones, about 80% of them present only once. Naive and memory CD4+ T cells were separated from cryopreserved PBMCs. More than 7.5 x 10^4 naive or memory CD4+ cells were cultured with CEF peptides for 9 to 10 days. These data are taken from a study of CD4 T cells in relation to SARS-CoV-2 and coronaviruses. Study information: ViraFEST: roughly ten-day antigen culture of PBMCs, then TCR beta CDR3 sequencing. A couple of subjects were Hispanic; patients were 8 males and a few females.

V dropped 4 bases and J dropped 1 base, with 19 bases sitting between them. This CDR3 spans 17 amino acids. Germline V lookup: CDR1 MNHNS, CDR2 SASEGT. The source of this sequence is an adult with COVID-19. The rearrangement uses TRBV6-1 and TRBJ1-1, with D possibly being TRBD1 (5 bases). Sequencing was performed on naive CD4+ T cells from PBMCs, cultured in vitro. As for subset: naive CD4+ T cells isolated by negative enrichment. Written as DNA, the CDR3 is TGTGCCAGCAGTGGGTCCCCATGGGACGGACCGAACACTGAAGCTTTCTTT. This translates into CASSGSPWDGPNTEAFF.